This paragraph covers one T cell receptor beta chain sequence. Its antigen is currently unknown. This entry comes from a study of graft-versus-host responses after intestinal transplantation. On the study more broadly: All recipients were transplanted with multivisceral, liver-intestinal, or isolated intestinal grafts. Each recipient received anti-thymocyte globulin induction, then tacrolimus and steroids for around 3 years. Overall study findings and caveats: Some patients had graft-donor T cell macrochimerism. In their allografts, the ratios of graft-versus-host to host-versus-graft T cell clones were high. Among recipient marrow samples, GvH clones were found; some appeared first in ileum or blood.

TCRdb keeps only in-frame clones here, not all; method: immunoSEQ multiplex PCR. The repertoire holds roughly 110,000 clones, with about nine tenths as singletons. The CDR3 loop spans 12 amino acids. Deletions cut 4 bases from V and 5 bases from J, with 11 bases between. Germline assignment: CDR1 SQVTM and CDR2 ANQGSEA. This sequence was found in a human donor who was the organ donor for an intestinal transplant. The rearrangement joins TRBV29-1 to TRBJ2-5; TRBD2 might be the D (7 bases). The material sequenced was unstimulated CD4+ T cells sorted from spleen or lymph node cells, taken before transplant. The chain's CDR3 is CSVVKGGETQYF. In DNA form, the CDR3 reads TGCAGCGTTGTGAAGGGGGGGGAGACCCAGTACTTC.